Shown below are 20 T cell receptor beta chains from a single sample sequenced in a study of cytomegalovirus exposure and HLA in healthy donors. Measured with immunoSEQ multiplex PCR; TCRdb has only the in-frame clones, and not every one. The sample lists 100,000 to 150,000 clones; approximately 89% were seen once. Sequenced input: PBMCs. All receptors come from a woman under 30 in good health and CMV-seronegative.

The V call is TRBV6-5, the J call TRBJ1-2; D not certain. V lost 0 bases, J lost 3 bases, and 11 bases lay in between. The CDR3 loop spans 15 amino acids. CDR1 is MNHEY and CDR2 is SVGAGI in the germline V gene. This chain's CDR3 is CASSYSTNGDYGYTF. The DNA of the CDR3 is TGTGCCAGCAGTTACTCGACTAACGGAGACTATGGCTACACCTTC.

This sequence joins TRBV10-3 and TRBJ1-1; D gene unclear. The germline V gene encodes CDR1 ENHRY and CDR2 SYGVKD. The V gene lost 1 base and the J gene lost 1 base, with 10 bases spanning the gap. The CDR3 has 15 residues. The CDR3 DNA reads as TGTGCCATCAGTGAGTGGGGAGGGCCGAACACTGAAGCTTTCTTT. Encoded protein: CAISEWGGPNTEAFF.

This clone was counted once. V usage is TRBV7-9 and J usage is TRBJ2-7; possibly TRBD2 for D (5 bases). This CDR3 region has 12 residues. V shed 8 bases and J shed 2 bases, with 10 bases lying between them. Germline CDR1 and CDR2: SEHNR and FQNEAQ (reference sequence). The CDR3 reads CASRGRAYEQYF. The CDR3 nucleotides read TGTGCCAGCCGGGGTCGTGCCTACGAGCAGTACTTC.

This clone was counted a single time. V gene TRBV9 combines with J gene TRBJ2-5; D possibly corresponds to TRBD2 (6 bases). V was pared by 4 bases and J by 5 bases, with 12 bases between. The CDR3 covers 13 residues. Looked up from germline, CDR1 is SGDLS and CDR2 is YYNGEE. CDR3 DNA sequence: TGTGCCAGCAGCCCCGGCGGGGAGGAGACCCAGTACTTC. Residues: CASSPGGEETQYF.

The rearrangement links TRBV7-3 to TRBJ1-6; D uncertain. This CDR3 is built from 13 residues. CDR1 SGHTA and CDR2 FQGTGA come from the germline V gene. Trimming removed 2 bases from V and 7 bases from J, with 6 bases in between. CDR3: CASSLQVNSPLHF. Written as DNA, the CDR3 is TGTGCCAGCAGCTTACAGGTGAATTCACCCCTCCACTTT.

The rearrangement joins TRBV5-6 to TRBJ1-5; D not resolved. The CDR3 runs to 13 residues. Per germline, CDR1 SGHDT and CDR2 YYEEEE. V lost 4 bases and J lost 7, with 12 bases in between. CDR3 protein: CASSVAPGQPQHF. CDR3 DNA sequence: TGTGCCAGCAGCGTGGCCCCGGGACAGCCCCAGCATTTT.

The chain uses TRBV2 and TRBJ2-3; the D gene is possibly TRBD1 (6 bases). The CDR3 runs to 15 residues. V was pared by 8 bases and J by 4 bases, with 19 bases between. Germline V gene data show CDR1 as SNHLY and CDR2 as FYNNEI. The CDR3 region has the DNA TGTGCCAGCCGCAGGGACATAGGGGCGGCAGATACGCAGTATTTT. This encodes CASRRDIGAADTQYF.

In its sample, this clone was seen once. The chain uses TRBV21-1 and TRBJ1-1; the D call in the table, TRBD1, was not verified against the DNA. TRBV21-1 is labeled a pseudogene. This CDR3 region has 19 residues. CDR3 coding DNA: TGTGCCAGCAGCCCGTGGGCGGGGACAGACTCTAAAGTCGGGACTGAAGCTTTCTTT. It codes for CASSPWAGTDSKVGTEAFF.

The chain links TRBV6-5 to TRBJ2-5; no reliable D call. The CDR3 runs to 15 residues. Germline CDR1 reads MNHEY; CDR2 reads SVGAGI. Trimming removed 2 bases from V and 4 bases from J, with 14 bases in between. CDR3 amino acids: CASSYVARPRETQYF. CDR3 nucleotide sequence: TGTGCCAGCAGTTACGTCGCCAGGCCTCGAGAGACCCAGTACTTC.

This chain uses TRBV9 with TRBJ2-3; possible D gene TRBD2, 5 bases. CDR3 length: 15 residues. Germline CDR1 SGDLS, CDR2 YYNGEE. With 4 bases removed from V and 0 bases from J, the gap between germline ends came to 12 bases. The CDR3: CASSLLEKSTDTQYF. For the CDR3, the DNA is TGTGCCAGCAGCCTACTAGAGAAGAGCACAGATACGCAGTATTTT. Full variable domain (remainder filled in from reference TRBV9 and TRBJ2-3): DSGVTQTPKHLITATGQRVTLRCSPRSGDLSVYWYQQSLDQGLQFLIQYYNGEERAKGNILERFSAQQFPDLHSELNLSSLELGDSALYFCASSLLEKSTDTQYFGPGTRLTVL.

This clone occurred once. V gene TRBV5-4 combines with J gene TRBJ2-5, with D possibly TRBD1 on 5 matching bases. The CDR3 is 15 residues long. Germline V gene data show CDR1 as SGHNT and CDR2 as YYREEE (reference sequence). V was clipped by 0 bases and J by 5 bases, with 14 bases between them. CDR3 DNA: TGTGCCAGCAGCTTGGGACAGCCCTCGAGGGAGACCCAGTACTTC. This gives the protein CASSLGQPSRETQYF.

V and J are TRBV6-1 and TRBJ2-1, with a possible D match to TRBD2 (5 bases). Trimming cost V 6 bases and J 5 bases, with 14 bases left between them. The CDR3 length is 14 residues. The germline V gene has CDR1 MNHNS and CDR2 SASEGT. CDR3 sequence reads: CASSGRSGDNEQFF. The CDR3, as DNA: TGTGCCAGCAGCGGAAGGTCCGGGGACAATGAGCAGTTCTTC.

The chain combines TRBV29-1 with TRBJ2-5; maybe TRBD2 (5 bases). Germline lookup yields CDR1 SQVTM and CDR2 ANQGSEA. The CDR3 runs to 12 residues. The germline V and J ends were trimmed by 3 bases and 5 bases, with 10 bases remaining between them. DNA of the CDR3: TGCAGCGTTGACTCCCTAGCTGAGACCCAGTACTTC. The encoded protein is CSVDSLAETQYF.

V usage is TRBV29-1 and J usage is TRBJ2-7; D is perhaps TRBD2 (5 bases). The CDR3 is made up of 11 amino acids. Germline V gene sequence: CDR1 SQVTM, CDR2 ANQGSEA. V lost 1 base, J lost 5 bases, and 6 bases lay in between. CDR3 DNA sequence: TGCAGCGTTGAAGTCGGGAACGAGCAGTACTTC. It specifies CSVEVGNEQYF.

The chain uses TRBV10-2 and TRBJ1-2, with D perhaps matching TRBD1 (5 bases). There are 13 residues in the CDR3. Trimming left V 3 bases short and J 4 bases short, with 9 bases between. The germline gives CDR1 WSHSY, CDR2 SAAADI. The CDR3 is CASSDGGGYGYTF. DNA for the CDR3: TGCGCCAGCAGTGACGGGGGTGGCTATGGCTACACCTTC.

This chain connects TRBV4-1 to TRBJ1-5; TRBD1 matches 7 bases. The CDR3 is made up of 14 amino acids. Germline loops: CDR1 MGHRA, CDR2 YSYEKL. V was pared by 4 bases and J by 5 bases, with 5 bases of the junction left unmatched. The CDR3 loop is CASSLQGKYQPQHF. The CDR3 DNA reads TGCGCCAGCAGCCTACAGGGGAAGTATCAGCCCCAGCATTTT.

Turning to this clone: Other DNA sequences in this sample translate to the same CDR3. The rearrangement uses TRBV9 and TRBJ1-3, with D possibly matching TRBD1 (6 bases). Germline V gene lookup returns CDR1 SGDLS and CDR2 YYNGEE. V lost 0 bases, J lost 2 bases, and 9 bases lay in between. CDR3 length: 15 amino acids. CDR3 residues: CASSVAPGAGNTIYF. DNA for the CDR3: TGTGCCAGCAGCGTAGCTCCAGGGGCTGGAAACACCATATATTTT.

The chain uses TRBV7-2 and TRBJ1-5; D is uncertain. The germline V gene has CDR1 SGHTA and CDR2 FQGNSA. Trimming cost V 1 base and J 0 bases, with 10 bases left between them. The CDR3 extends over 16 amino acids. CDR3 sequence: CASSLVSRSSNQPQHF. The CDR3 DNA follows: TGTGCCAGCAGCTTAGTCTCTCGTAGTAGCAATCAGCCCCAGCATTTT.

In its sample, this clone was seen once. The V and J genes are TRBV4-1 and TRBJ2-7; 7 bases are a match to TRBD1. The trim removed 4 bases at V and 0 bases at J, leaving 15 bases unmatched. This CDR3 spans 18 amino acids. Germline CDR1 is MGHRA and CDR2 is YSYEKL. CDR3: CASSPGLLRQGSSYEQYF. Here the CDR3 DNA reads TGCGCCAGCAGCCCGGGTTTGTTGAGACAGGGAAGCTCCTACGAGCAGTACTTC.

The V gene is TRBV6-1, the J gene TRBJ1-2; D might be TRBD1 (5 bases). CDR1 and CDR2 (germline): MNHNS, SASEGT. The CDR3 has 15 amino acids. Between the trimmed V and J ends, which lost 0 bases and 8 bases, there was a span of 16 bases. This CDR3 is CASSEAIWGEWGYTF. The CDR3 nucleotides read TGTGCCAGCAGTGAAGCTATATGGGGGGAGTGGGGCTACACCTTC.